This T cell receptor beta chain was retrieved from a study of CD8 T cells in ankylosing spondylitis. Study-wide points: Within ankylosing spondylitis blood, a TCR beta motif made up of eight or nine highly homologous variants appeared to be characteristic.

MiXCR, run by TCRdb on the 5' RACE reads, gives a single entry per CDR3 protein. The profile shows around 450,000 distinct CDR3 sequences, 25% to 30% of them singletons. CDR1 is SGHRS, CDR2 YFSETQ, per germline. The CDR3 length is 16 residues. The V and J ends lost 0 bases and 4 bases, in that order; junction bases with no gene match: 8. Of note for this clonotype: Antigen: not known.

This chain links TRBV5-1 with TRBJ2-7; 9 nucleotides align to TRBD2. Sequencing input: blood, either unsorted or a sorted T cell fraction (not recorded which). The TCR originated in a male donor with ankylosing spondylitis. Here the CDR3 DNA reads TGCGCCAGCAGCTTGGACCCCGGGCTAGCGGGATACGAGCAGTACTTC. It specifies CASSLDPGLAGYEQYF.